This TCR beta chain is from a study of OX40 agonist ivuxolimab in advanced cancers. On the study more broadly: Prior anti-PD-1, anti-PD-L1 or anti-CTLA-4 therapy did not bar entry, and around 39% had some.

Samples were taken at baseline and on day 1 of cycles 4 and 7. Clones were sequenced by immunoSEQ multiplex PCR, and TCRdb holds only the in-frame ones, with some missing. The data show about 19,000 clones, approximately 80% seen once. The sample here was CD4+ or CD8+ T cells sorted from blood, taken in a trial of the OX40 agonist ivuxolimab. The sequence was obtained from an adult with an advanced solid tumor such as melanoma, head and neck, liver or kidney cancer.

The CDR3 region has the DNA TGTGCCAGCAGCTCGAGCCATGCCGGGACAGGGGGCTCCGGGGAGCTGTTTTTT. This gives the protein CASSSSHAGTGGSGELFF. The gene calls are TRBV7-7 and TRBJ2-2, with 12 bases matching TRBD1. The length of the CDR3 is 18 residues. The V gene's germline CDR1 is SSHAT and CDR2 FNYEAQ (reference sequence). V trimming: 4 bases; J trimming: 6 bases; junction bases outside the gene matches: 12.